This TCR beta chain is from a study of CXCR3-negative and CXCR3-positive naive CD8 T cells. The TRB libraries of cDNA were built by UMI-labeled 5' RACE. TCRdb reprocessed the 5' RACE reads, keeping one entry per CDR3 protein, no DNA. With 45,000 or so distinct CDR3 sequences in the sample, the ten largest clones hold about 10%. Findings of the study overall: The TRBV-TRBJ usage of naive CXCR3-negative and CXCR3-positive cells was similar, but that of memory cells differed. Naive subsets showed comparable surface CD5, and TCR interaction strength was also inferred from TRB CDR3 physicochemistry. Post-cryopreservation CXCR3 expression was partly diminished, and the bulk of assays employed fresh PBMCs.

As concerns this clonotype: Its cognate antigen is unknown.

CDR1 is LNHNV, CDR2 YYDKDF, per germline (reference sequence). The CDR3 runs 14 residues. The sequenced material came from memory CD8+ T cells from blood. The chain employs TRBV15 and TRBJ2-3; TCRdb lists TRBD1, though no DNA is available to test this call. This TCR derives from a human donor in good health. Some clones in this sample may be carry-over from other donors' samples. The CDR3: CATSEDTRADTQYF.